This T cell receptor beta chain was recovered during a study of CD8+CD57+ T cells in acquired aplastic anemia. Across the study: The sorted CD4+ and CD8+ cells yielded an average around 3.2 ug of DNA.

This clonotype was counted between two and nine times. The antigen remains unidentified. A junction end diverges from the germline sequence, so it may reflect a read error. It was patients with CD8+CD57+ cell expansion by flow cytometry who were chosen for sequencing. The patients, all of them, had severe acquired aplastic anemia. The germline CDR1 and CDR2 sequences are SSHAT and FNYEAQ (reference sequence). CDR3 size: 14 residues. Using genomic DNA as the template, TCR beta VDJ and CDR3 profiling was carried out. In TCRdb, the reads were re-called with MiXCR into one record per CDR3 protein. The table shows just over 450,000 distinct CDR3 sequences, with around 30% occurring only once. Overall study results and limits: Levels of CD8+ Simpson's diversity were not significantly distinct in patients versus controls. It was found that fewer than 35 CD8+ CDR3 sequences were shared between patients and controls.

The gene calls are TRBV7-7 and TRBJ2-5; D remains unclear. This TCR derives from a human donor with aplastic anemia. The specimen was sorted CD4+, CD8+, or CD8+CD57+ T cells (not recorded which) from PBMCs. CDR3 amino acids: CASSLGPSQETQYF. DNA of the CDR3: TGTGCTAGCAGCTTAGGACCATCCCAAGAGACCCAGTACTTC.